This T cell receptor (beta chain) stems from a study of graft-versus-host responses after intestinal transplantation. This table comes from immunoSEQ multiplex PCR, and its TCRdb copy is limited to in-frame clones, with some not included. The sample lists about 47,000 clones, approximately 96% seen once, with around 0.21% in the top ten. In the case of this clone: Its antigen is undetermined.

Germline values: CDR1 SQVTM, CDR2 ANQGSEA. V trimming: 7 bases; J trimming: 2 bases; junction bases outside the gene matches: 5. The CDR3 sequence is 13 residues long. The material was unstimulated CD8+ T cells sorted from spleen or lymph node cells, obtained before transplant. The V call is TRBV29-1, the J call TRBJ2-7; the match to TRBD1 covers 10 bases. The source is a human donor who was the organ donor for an intestinal transplant. The CDR3, as DNA: TGCAGCGCTTTCGGGACAGGGGCCTACGAGCAGTACTTC. Protein sequence: CSAFGTGAYEQYF.